This T cell receptor beta chain was observed in a study of shared clonotypes between healthy human individuals. General study points: A reduction in generation probabilities was seen for non-shared clonotypes relative to those shared by all four donors.

Method: immunoSEQ multiplex PCR; TCRdb's copy keeps in-frame clones and lacks some. The table lists 2 million to 2.5 million clones, roughly 94% of them singletons. In the case of this clone: Its antigen is unknown.

CD4+ cells underwent separation, giving CD45RA+ naive and CD45RA-negative memory subsets. The receptor was isolated from a man aged 18 to 29 in good health. Sequencing was done on a sample of naive CD4+ T cells sorted from blood. Subset: CD45RA+ positively selected.

The CDR3 reads CASTFKRENEKLFF. The CDR3 DNA reads as TGTGCCAGTACCTTCAAAAGGGAGAATGAAAAACTGTTTTTT. The V gene is TRBV19, the J gene TRBJ1-4; D is ambiguous. The CDR3 has 14 residues. CDR1 is LNHDA, CDR2 SQIVND, per germline (reference sequence). The V gene lost 7 bases and the J gene lost 5 bases, with 14 bases spanning the gap.